Sequencing of this TCR beta chain was carried out in a study of blood T cell repertoires in COVID-19. Sequencing was performed with immunoSEQ multiplex PCR; in TCRdb, only in-frame clones are kept and a portion is missing. Of 350,000 to 400,000 clones in the sample, more than 75% were seen once. V was shortened by 5 bases and J by 0 bases, with 11 bases between the two germline ends. The CDR3 is made up of 15 amino acids. Germline CDR1 reads SGHTA; CDR2 reads FQGNSA. This clone was found once. Input material: PBMCs or T cells enriched from blood (not recorded which). The clonotype originates from a young woman who had recovered from COVID-19. The chain carries TRBV7-2 and TRBJ1-3; TRBD1 might be the D (5 bases). The DNA for the CDR3 is TGTGCCAGCAGCCCTCGACAGAGCTCTGGAAACACCATATATTTT. Translating gives CASSPRQSSGNTIYF.